A single sample gave rise to the 4 T cell receptor beta chains below, sequenced in a study of response to subunit inactivated influenza vaccine. TCRdb independently ran MiXCR on the RT-PCR reads; one entry per CDR3 protein. Of around 540,000 distinct CDR3 sequences in the sample, 10% to 15% were seen once. This sample comprised PBMCs from blood, obtained on the day of vaccination. The receptor set was obtained from a man aged 50 to 59 who received an inactivated influenza vaccine.

This clonotype was detected ten times or more. The chain recombines TRBV6-2 or TRBV6-3 with TRBJ2-1; D gene uncertain. The V and J ends lost 3 bases and 10 bases respectively, with 7 bases between them. This CDR3 has 11 amino acids. The germline V gene encodes CDR1 MNHEY and CDR2 SVGEGT. This CDR3 reads CASSYRWEQFF. As DNA, the CDR3 is TGTGCCAGCAGTTATAGGTGGGAGCAGTTCTTC.

This clonotype occurred a few times. J is TRBJ2-5 and V is TRBV28, with a weak D call TRBD1 (5 bases). The CDR3 has 16 amino acids. The V gene's germline CDR1 is MDHEN and CDR2 SYDVKM. V lost 2 bases and J 0 bases, leaving 13 bases between the germline ends. CDR3: CASSLKFPGNQETQYF. The CDR3 nucleotides read TGTGCCAGCAGTTTAAAATTCCCAGGGAACCAAGAGACCCAGTACTTC.

The rearrangement joins TRBV18 to TRBJ2-5, with 9 nucleotides matching TRBD2. The trim removed 1 base at V and 2 bases at J, leaving 8 bases unmatched. CDR1 and CDR2 from the germline V gene are KGHSH and LQKENI. The CDR3 totals 17 residues. The CDR3 bases are TGTGCCAGCTCACCACGTGGTTCTAGCGGGAAGCAAGAGACCCAGTACTTC. Amino acids: CASSPRGSSGKQETQYF.

This chain uses TRBV4-3 with TRBJ2-7; perhaps TRBD2 as D (6 bases). CDR1 is LGHNA, CDR2 YSLEER, per germline. Trimming took off 1 base at V and 3 bases at J, with 22 bases between the two ends. The CDR3 is made up of 18 amino acids. Here the CDR3 reads CASSQAFVGASENYEQYF. CDR3 nucleotide sequence: TGCGCCAGCAGCCAAGCTTTTGTCGGGGCTAGCGAGAACTACGAGCAGTACTTC.